This T cell receptor (beta chain) was profiled in a study of T cells in Graves' hyperthyroidism and ophthalmopathy. This clonotype was detected only a few times. The CDR3 regions of TCR beta were amplified from RNA transcripts. HTBI primers drove first-round RT-PCR of the TCR CDR3. One entry per CDR3 protein results from TCRdb running MiXCR on the multiplex PCR reads. The profile shows hundreds of thousands of distinct CDR3 sequences, approximately 15% of them singletons. Fresh 10 ml peripheral blood yielded PBMCs. From germline, CDR1 is LGHNA and CDR2 YNFKEQ. This CDR3 has 12 amino acids. V was pared by 2 bases and J by 2 bases, with 1 base between.

The chain recombines TRBV4-2 with TRBJ2-1, with D unresolved. The specimen was blood. The receptor was isolated from a woman aged 60-75 years with Graves' ophthalmopathy. The CDR3 is CASSQPYNEQFF. CDR3 in DNA: TGTGCCAGCAGCCAACCCTACAATGAGCAGTTCTTC.